This is a list of T cell receptor beta chains from one sample in a study of OX40 agonist ivuxolimab in advanced cancers. The repertoire was sequenced with immunoSEQ multiplex PCR; TCRdb's copy has only in-frame clones and lacks some. The table records about 86,000 clones, around nine tenths of them present only once. Sample: CD4+ or CD8+ T cells sorted from blood, taken in a trial of the OX40 agonist ivuxolimab. The receptors here all came from an adult with an advanced solid tumor such as melanoma, head and neck, liver or kidney cancer. CDR3s include the opening cysteine and the closing phenylalanine or tryptophan. D genes are given only for firm matches.

v_gene	j_gene	d_gene	CDR3aa	CDR3nt
TRBV5-1	TRBJ2-7	.	CASSSNLGSTREQYF	TGCGCCAGCAGCTCGAATTTAGGGTCCACTCGCGAGCAGTACTTC
TRBV5-6	TRBJ2-1	TRBD1	CASSLGTGAGYNEQFF	TGTGCCAGCAGCTTGGGGACAGGGGCCGGCTACAATGAGCAGTTCTTC
TRBV7-9	TRBJ2-5	TRBD2	CASSPRRSSRGGETQYF	TGTGCCAGCAGCCCCCGGCGCAGTTCGCGGGGGGGAGAGACCCAGTACTTC
TRBV11-2	TRBJ1-5	.	CASSLDLGNHQPQHF	TGTGCCAGCAGCTTAGACTTGGGGAACCATCAGCCCCAGCATTTT
TRBV2	TRBJ1-5	.	CASEAGRNQPQHF	TGTGCCAGCGAGGCAGGGCGGAATCAGCCCCAGCATTTT
TRBV15	TRBJ1-5	TRBD1	CATSRAGQGDDQPQHF	TGTGCCACCAGCCGAGCTGGACAGGGCGACGATCAGCCCCAGCATTTT
TRBV5-1	TRBJ2-7	.	CASSLGSTGSYSEQYF	TGCGCCAGCAGCTTGGGGTCGACGGGGTCGTATTCCGAGCAGTACTTC
TRBV28	TRBJ1-6	TRBD1	CASKPQGGNNSPLHF	TGTGCCAGCAAACCCCAGGGGGGAAATAATTCACCCCTCCACTTT
TRBV28	TRBJ1-1	.	CASSPPKNLAFF	TGTGCCAGCAGCCCCCCCAAAAATCTGGCTTTCTTT
TRBV27	TRBJ1-1	.	CASSSGPNWATEAFF	TGTGCCAGCAGTTCAGGGCCAAACTGGGCCACTGAAGCTTTCTTT
TRBV6-6	TRBJ2-5	.	CASSYGFRGSEETQYF	TGTGCCAGCAGTTATGGGTTCCGCGGCAGCGAAGAGACCCAGTACTTC
TRBV5-4	TRBJ2-7	.	CASSLGWQGSSYEQYF	TGTGCCAGCAGCTTAGGTTGGCAGGGGTCCTCTTACGAGCAGTACTTC
TRBV28	TRBJ1-5	.	CASSALNQPQHF	TGTGCCAGCAGCGCACTTAATCAGCCCCAGCATTTT
TRBV6-5	TRBJ2-4	.	CASSSSWGSKNIQYF	TGTGCCAGCAGCTCCTCTTGGGGCTCCAAAAACATTCAGTACTTC
TRBV18	TRBJ2-1	TRBD2	CASSPPVVGGNEQFF	TGTGCCAGCTCACCACCGGTCGTGGGAGGGAATGAGCAGTTCTTC
TRBV2	TRBJ1-2	.	CASSDHYGYTF	TGTGCCAGCAGTGATCATTATGGCTACACCTTC
TRBV30	TRBJ1-5	.	CAWSGGNNQPQHF	TGTGCCTGGAGTGGAGGGAACAATCAGCCCCAGCATTTT
TRBV5-1	TRBJ2-7	TRBD1	CASSSDRGSSYEQYF	TGCGCCAGCAGCTCCGACAGGGGAAGCTCCTACGAGCAGTACTTC
TRBV7-3	TRBJ1-5	TRBD1	CASSPQGAEGNQPQHF	TGTGCCAGCAGCCCTCAGGGGGCTGAGGGCAATCAGCCCCAGCATTTT
TRBV12-5	TRBJ2-2	.	CASGQSLTGELFF	TGTGCTAGTGGACAGTCACTAACCGGGGAGCTGTTTTTT
TRBV28	TRBJ2-7	.	CASSIPSSYEQYF	TGTGCCAGCAGTATACCGAGCTCCTACGAGCAGTACTTC
TRBV20-1	TRBJ1-1	.	CSARGAGKAFF	TGCAGTGCGCGGGGGGCCGGCAAAGCTTTCTTT
TRBV6-5	TRBJ2-3	TRBD2	CASSYILAGAADTQYF	TGTGCCAGCAGTTACATACTAGCGGGGGCGGCAGATACGCAGTATTTT